The TCR beta chain under discussion was sequenced for a study of blood T cell repertoires in COVID-19. Overall study context: PBMCs, B-cell-depleted T cells, or T cells were the source of the cDNA or gDNA that made up the material.

This CDR3 region has 17 residues. Germline values: CDR1 WNHNN, CDR2 SYGVQD (reference sequence). J was trimmed by 2 bases and V by 6 bases; bases with no gene match: 11. Clones were read by immunoSEQ multiplex PCR, and TCRdb kept only the in-frame ones, dropping some. This sample yields 65,000 to 95,000 clones, of which roughly nine tenths are seen a single time; 2.6% belongs to the top ten. This receptor was identified in a man aged 50 to 59 with COVID-19, enrolled during active disease. Sample: peripheral blood. V usage is TRBV10-1 and J usage is TRBJ2-5; 11 bases are a match to TRBD1. The DNA of the CDR3 is TGCGCCAGCAGCACCGGGACAGGGGGTTTGGGGCAAGAGACCCAGTACTTC. Translation: CASSTGTGGLGQETQYF.